The clone carrying this T cell receptor beta chain was picked up a small number of times. Its target is not known. Possible read error: a much larger clone is one base away. This CDR3 region has 13 residues. This sample stems from a study of blood T cells in healthy people across ages. Findings and caveats of the study: It was found that TCR beta diversity correlated strongly with the percentage of naive T cells.

A second 7 to 11 cycle PCR used barcoded and J-beta primers. TCRdb reprocessed the 5' RACE reads with MiXCR, giving one entry per CDR3 protein. Of fewer than 900,000 distinct CDR3 sequences listed, about 42% are singletons. The TCR was taken from a woman between 55 and 75 years old in good health. This chain connects TRBV12-3 or TRBV12-4 to TRBJ2-5; D is perhaps TRBD2 (5 bases). The J call may not be correct, given that the DNA end is closer to TRBJ2-1. The specimen was blood. Here the CDR3 DNA reads TGTGCCAGCAGTTTGAGCGGTCAAGAGACCCAGTTCTTC. Its protein is CASSLSGQETQFF.